Included here is one T cell receptor (beta chain) sequence, with context. The CDR3 has 14 amino acids. Germline CDR1 and CDR2: SGHRS and YFSETQ. The V and J ends lost 5 bases and 7 bases, in that order; junction bases with no gene match: 8. These data are taken from a study of blood T cell repertoires in COVID-19. Study-level information: Recovery among Cohort 3 donors was established by two negative PCRs, clearance, or symptom resolution. Samples representing acute and convalescent COVID-19 were sourced from the United States, Italy and Spain.

In the study's own analysis: For nucleated cells, counts were estimated from reference gene primer amplification. Clones were read by immunoSEQ multiplex PCR, and TCRdb kept only the in-frame ones, dropping some. V and J calls and clone size are copied from that table; D and trimming were computed from the DNA. The repertoire holds about 400,000 clones, with around 87% as singletons. Material for sequencing was PBMCs or T cells enriched from blood (not recorded which). The TCR comes from a man aged 35-49 years in a cohort exposed to, infected with or recovered from COVID-19 (not recorded which). The chain combines TRBV5-1 with TRBJ2-1; 8 positions agree with TRBD2. The CDR3 DNA reads as TGCGCCAGCAGACCCGGGGGGGCGGGTAATGAGCAGTTCTTC. Protein sequence: CASRPGGAGNEQFF.